Following are 12 T cell receptor beta chains from one sample sequenced in a study of T cells in women clearing cervical HPV infection. This table comes from immunoSEQ multiplex PCR, and its TCRdb copy is limited to in-frame clones, with some not included. Across fewer than 40,000 clones, the top ten clones capture more than 1.3% of the sample. Sequencing input: blood buffy coat. These receptors came from a woman between 18 and 69 years old with a cervical HPV16 infection that either progressed to CIN3+ or cleared (not recorded which).

On this clone: With the read ending 3 residues before the CDR3 end, the germline J gene is used to fill in that end. The chain has TRBV6-1 and TRBJ2-6, with D hard to call. The CDR3 is made up of 15 amino acids. The germline V and J ends were trimmed by 4 bases and 1 base, with 8 bases remaining between them. Germline V lookup: CDR1 MNHNS, CDR2 SASEGT. CDR3 DNA, as far as it was read: TGTGCCAGCAGTGGCGTGAGTTCTGGGGCCAACGTC. The encoded protein is CASSGVSSGANV. The full CDR3 protein is CASSGVSSGANVLTF.

Turning to this clone: The read falls 3 residues short of the CDR3 end, and the missing part is taken from the germline J gene. The genes are TRBV7-2 and TRBJ1-2; the D is unclear. The CDR3 runs to 12 residues. Trimming removed 3 bases at V and 0 bases at J, with 2 bases between. From germline, CDR1 is SGHTA and CDR2 FQGNSA. CDR3 DNA, as far as it was read: TGTGCCAGCAGCTTCACTAACTATGGC. Its translation: CASSFTNYG. Given in full, the CDR3 is CASSFTNYGYTF.

Concerning this clone itself: From the germline J gene comes the end of the CDR3, since the read stops 3 residues before it. The chain carries TRBV19 and TRBJ2-7; 8 bases line up with TRBD2. The CDR3 sequence is 17 residues long. Germline CDR1 reads LNHDA; CDR2 reads SQIVND (reference sequence). Trimming took 8 bases from V and 0 from J; bases not matched to a gene: 15. The chain's CDR3 is CASGRGPAGGVSYEQYF. The part of the CDR3 DNA that was read is TGTGCCAGTGGTCGTGGGCCCGCGGGGGGCGTCTCCTACGAG. Supplemented by reference TRBV19 and TRBJ2-7, the full variable domain reads DGGITQSPKYLFRKEGQNVTLSCEQNLNHDAMYWYRQDPGQGLRLIYYSQIVNDFQKGDIAEGYSVSREKKESFPLTVTSAQKNPTAFYLCASGRGPAGGVSYEQYFGPGTRLTVT.

Concerning this clone: The CDR3 extends 3 residues past the end of the read, so its final part is completed from the germline J gene. The V gene is TRBV7-2, the J gene TRBJ2-5; 8 bases fit TRBD1. The germline gives CDR1 SGHTA, CDR2 FQGNSA. The CDR3 is 15 amino acids. The V segment lost 2 bases and the J segment 5 bases; nucleotides outside the gene matches: 7. The sequenced part of the CDR3 DNA is TGTGCCAGCAGCTTATCGCAGGGGGCCGAGGAGACC. Protein: CASSLSQGAEET. In full, the CDR3 is CASSLSQGAEETQYF.

As for this clone: Coverage ceases 3 residues before the CDR3 finishes, and the germline J gene fills in the end. V gene TRBV10-3 combines with J gene TRBJ2-1, with 9 bases lining up with TRBD2. V lost 0 bases and J lost 6; bases outside the gene matches: 6. Germline assignment: CDR1 ENHRY and CDR2 SYGVKD. The CDR3 extends over 16 amino acids. The CDR3: CAISESLREGRNEQFF. The DNA read from the CDR3 is TGTGCCATCAGTGAGTCGCTGCGGGAGGGCCGCAATGAG.

With respect to this clone: The read terminates 3 residues before the CDR3 end, so the remaining end is supplied by the germline J gene. V gene TRBV20-1 combines with J gene TRBJ2-1; 12 bases line up with TRBD2. CDR3 length: 19 residues. The junction had 15 bases not matched to a gene; V was cut back by 0 bases and J by 6 bases. CDR1 and CDR2 (germline): DFQATT, SNEGSKA (reference sequence). The covered CDR3 bases are TGCAGTGCTAGAGAACCGACTAGCGGGAGATCGGTCCTAGGCAATGAG. It yields the protein CSAREPTSGRSVLGNE. The CDR3 in full is CSAREPTSGRSVLGNEQFF.

A word on this clone: The DNA ends 3 residues before the CDR3 does, and the rest of the CDR3 is filled in from the germline J gene. The chain recombines TRBV14 with TRBJ2-3; D unclear. Between the trimmed V and J ends, which lost 1 base and 1 base, there was a span of 3 bases. CDR1 and CDR2 (germline): SGHDN, FVKESK. The CDR3 has 13 residues. The CDR3: CASSQAGTDTQYF. The part of the CDR3 DNA that was read is TGTGCCAGCAGCCAAGCGGGCACAGATACG.

A word on this clone: The observed sequence ends 3 residues before the CDR3 terminus, with the missing tail filled in from the germline J gene. The chain recombines TRBV27 with TRBJ2-7; the match to TRBD2 covers 12 bases. Germline CDR1 is MNHEY and CDR2 is SMNVEV (reference sequence). The CDR3 has 16 amino acids. V was pared by 5 bases and J by 4 bases, with 9 bases of the junction left unmatched. CDR3 sequence reads: CASSRRLAGDRYEQYF. The part of the CDR3 DNA that was read is TGTGCCAGCAGTCGTAGACTAGCGGGAGATAGGTACGAG.

Comment on this clone: The read ends 3 residues before the CDR3 terminus; that terminus is restored from the germline J gene. The chain recombines TRBV6-2 or TRBV6-3 with TRBJ1-2; the D gene is possibly TRBD1 (5 bases). This CDR3 spans 13 amino acids. CDR1 is MNHEY, CDR2 SVGEGT, per germline. CDR3 loop: CASGSGGKGDYTF. The CDR3 DNA, read in part, is TGTGCCAGCGGGAGCGGGGGAAAGGGTGAC.

Worth noting for this clone: The sequence runs out 3 residues before the end of the CDR3; the remainder is reconstructed from the germline J gene. The V and J genes are TRBV11-1 and TRBJ2-3, with TRBD1 as a possible D gene (6 bases). The CDR3 has 14 residues. Germline CDR1 is SGHAT and CDR2 is FQDESV (reference sequence). V lost 3 bases and J 2 bases, leaving 9 bases between the germline ends. This CDR3 is CASSFGQFTDTQYF. The DNA read from the CDR3 is TGTGCCAGCAGCTTCGGACAGTTCACAGATACG.

With regard to this clone: One junction end does not reproduce the germline sequence, and a read error may be involved. With the read ending 3 residues before the CDR3 end, the germline J gene is used to fill in that end. The sample holds other DNA sequences that translate to the same CDR3. The V gene is TRBV30, the J gene TRBJ1-6; 7 nucleotides agree with TRBD1. This CDR3 spans 13 amino acids. CDR1 is GTSNPN, CDR2 SVGIG, per germline (reference sequence). The covered CDR3 bases are TGTGCCTGGGCGGGACAGCAAAATTCGCCC. Amino acids: CAWAGQQNSP. The entire CDR3 sequence reads CAWAGQQNSPLHF.

Regarding this clone: The observed sequence ends 3 residues before the CDR3 terminus, with the missing tail filled in from the germline J gene. The chain carries TRBV20-1 and TRBJ2-7, with 7 bases matching TRBD2. The CDR3 is 13 residues long. CDR1 DFQATT and CDR2 SNEGSKA come from the germline V gene (reference sequence). V was pared by 4 bases and J by 4 bases, with 7 bases of the junction left unmatched. CDR3 loop: CSAKRDALYEQYF. CDR3 DNA, as far as it was read: TGCAGTGCTAAGCGGGATGCTCTGTACGAG.